The 29 T cell receptor beta chains below come from one sample, sequenced in a study of blood T cell repertoires in COVID-19. TCRdb's table, derived via immunoSEQ multiplex PCR, lists solely in-frame clones and lacks some. This sample carries some 150,000 clones, approximately 84% of them seen once, and the ten largest clones take 2.6%. Sequenced: peripheral blood. All receptors derive from a human donor with acute or convalescent COVID-19. The donor label of this sample is uncertain.

The rearrangement links TRBV18 to TRBJ2-1, with TRBD1 as a possible D gene (7 bases). The germline V gene has CDR1 KGHSH and CDR2 LQKENI. The CDR3 sequence is 14 residues long. The ends were cut back, 4 bases at V and 7 bases at J, with 14 bases in the middle. The CDR3 here is CASSLGQAGNEQFF. Here the CDR3 DNA reads TGTGCCAGCTCACTTGGACAGGCGGGGAATGAGCAGTTCTTC.

For this clone: The DNA is left out, because the CDR3 cannot be placed on it with certainty; the CDR3 is given as TCRdb lists it. This chain joins TRBV2 and TRBJ1-5; whether TRBD1, the table's D call, matches the DNA was not checked. Germline V gene sequence: CDR1 SNHLY, CDR2 FYNNEI. Including both end residues, the CDR3 is 13 amino acids long. CDR3: CASSGRGDIPSIF.

The chain recombines TRBV6-4 with TRBJ2-7; weak D call: TRBD2 (6 bases). Germline loops: CDR1 MRHNA, CDR2 SNTAGT. Between the trimmed V and J ends, which lost 3 bases and 3 bases, there was a span of 12 bases. This CDR3 has 14 residues. The DNA of the CDR3 is TGTGCCAGCAGTGAGGGGCTGGGGGGCTACGAGCAGTACTTC. Its translation: CASSEGLGGYEQYF.

This clone was seen only once. CDR3 sequence reads: CASSLEYRGESETLHF. The CDR3 DNA reads TGCGCCAGCAGTCTGGAGTATCGGGGGGAGTCTGAGACCCTCCACTTT. The rearrangement joins TRBV5-1 to TRBJ1-6; weak D call: TRBD1 (5 bases). V dropped 5 bases and J dropped 14 bases, with 26 bases sitting between them. The CDR3 extends over 16 amino acids. CDR1 is SGHRS and CDR2 is YFSETQ in the germline V gene.

This clone was observed a handful of times. J is TRBJ1-6 and V is TRBV3-1 (or the pseudogene TRBV3-2), with a tentative D call TRBD1 (5 bases). The CDR3 runs 14 residues. Germline loops: CDR1 LGHDT, CDR2 YNNKEL (reference sequence). Trimming shortened V by 0 bases and J by 10 bases, and 10 bases separated the two germline ends. The CDR3, as DNA: TGTGCCAGCAGCCAAGATTCGGGGGGGTCACCCCTCCACTTT. Protein: CASSQDSGGSPLHF.

The J gene is TRBJ2-3, the V gene TRBV7-3, with 9 positions matching TRBD2. The V gene end was trimmed by 5 bases and the J gene end by 1 base; junction bases not matched to a gene: 4. This CDR3 is 15 amino acids long. Germline CDR1 and CDR2: SGHTA and FQGTGA. The CDR3 here is CASSRGGGGTDTQYF. The CDR3 DNA follows: TGTGCCAGCAGCCGGGGCGGGGGGGGCACAGATACGCAGTATTTT.

The chain carries TRBV28 and TRBJ2-3; TRBD2 agrees at 7 bases. The CDR3 is made up of 16 amino acids. CDR1 and CDR2 from the germline V gene are MDHEN and SYDVKM. V shed 4 bases and J 2 bases; nucleotides not matched to a gene: 9. CDR3 in DNA: TGTGCCAGCAGTTCCCCGAGGCGGGACTACACAGATACGCAGTATTTT. It translates to CASSSPRRDYTDTQYF.

V gene TRBV27 combines with J gene TRBJ2-2; maybe TRBD2 (5 bases). CDR1 MNHEY and CDR2 SMNVEV come from the germline V gene (reference sequence). The CDR3 runs 18 residues. Trimming pared 6 bases from V and 6 bases from J, leaving 26 bases between. The CDR3 DNA sequence: TGTGCCAGCAGCCAGCGACCAGTCGTCGGGGTCGGCGCCGGGGAGCTGTTTTTT. Its protein product is CASSQRPVVGVGAGELFF.

A few counts support this clone. The V call is TRBV6-1, the J call TRBJ2-7; 7 nucleotides match TRBD1. Germline-derived CDR1 and CDR2 are MNHNS and SASEGT. Trimming cost V 1 base and J 4 bases; bases outside gene matches: 1. The CDR3 is 13 amino acids. The CDR3 region has the DNA TGTGCCAGCAGTGAAGACAGGGGTTACGAGCAGTACTTC. Translation gives CASSEDRGYEQYF.

This chain uses TRBV24-1 with TRBJ2-3; weak D call: TRBD2 (5 bases). Germline loops: CDR1 KGHDR, CDR2 SFDVKD. This CDR3 has 14 residues. V gave up 0 bases and J gave up 10 bases, with 13 bases separating them. This chain's CDR3 is CATSDLTEGGSQYF. For the CDR3, the DNA is TGTGCCACCAGTGATTTGACCGAGGGTGGCTCGCAGTATTTT.

This clone was counted a few times. The chain links TRBV7-9 to TRBJ1-1, with a weak D call TRBD1 (6 bases). Per germline, CDR1 SEHNR and CDR2 FQNEAQ (reference sequence). Trimming stripped 1 base from V and 1 base from J, with 10 bases between. This CDR3 has 15 amino acids. The CDR3 sequence is CASSLEQGPNTEAFF. DNA of the CDR3: TGTGCCAGCAGCTTAGAACAGGGCCCGAACACTGAAGCTTTCTTT.

V and J are TRBV20-1 and TRBJ2-1; D might be TRBD2 (5 bases). V lost 3 bases and J 7 bases, leaving 10 bases between the germline ends. The CDR3 sequence is 12 residues long. CDR1 and CDR2 from the germline V gene are DFQATT and SNEGSKA (reference sequence). CDR3 sequence (DNA): TGCAGTGCTAGTGCGGGTTGGAATGAGCAGTTCTTC. This codes for CSASAGWNEQFF.

This chain uses TRBV5-4 with TRBJ1-2, with TRBD1 as a possible D gene (5 bases). The CDR3 contains 13 residues. The V gene lost 3 bases and the J gene lost 4 bases, with 10 bases spanning the gap. Germline CDR1 SGHNT, CDR2 YYREEE (reference sequence). CDR3 in DNA: TGTGCCAGCAGCTCAGACAGTCTCTATGGCTACACCTTC. Translation: CASSSDSLYGYTF.

This clone was seen only a few times. This sequence joins TRBV11-2 and TRBJ1-2; 12 nucleotides line up with TRBD1. Trimming removed 5 bases from V and 4 bases from J; junction bases left unmatched: 5. Germline CDR1 is SGHAT and CDR2 is FQNNGV. CDR3 size: 15 residues. The CDR3 DNA follows: TGTGCCAGCAGCGTAGGGACAGGGGGCGGCTATGGCTACACCTTC. It specifies CASSVGTGGGYGYTF.

The chain uses TRBV28 and TRBJ2-7, with TRBD1 identical over 7 bases. V was pared by 5 bases and J by 1 base, with 14 bases of the junction left unmatched. CDR1 and CDR2 from the germline V gene are MDHEN and SYDVKM. The CDR3 is 17 residues long. CDR3 DNA sequence: TGTGCCAGCAGTCAACCTAGGGCGGCAGGGGGATCCTACGAGCAGTACTTC. Protein product: CASSQPRAAGGSYEQYF.

The chain couples TRBV4-1 to TRBJ2-1; 11 bases map to TRBD2. The CDR3 runs 18 residues. Germline CDR1 reads MGHRA; CDR2 reads YSYEKL. V was pared by 1 base and J by 4 bases, with 9 bases of the junction left unmatched. The CDR3 DNA follows: TGCGCCAGCAGCCAAGGGGATCGGACTAGCGGGTTATACAATGAGCAGTTCTTC. Translation: CASSQGDRTSGLYNEQFF.

J is TRBJ2-2 and V is TRBV5-1; a weak D match, TRBD2 (6 bases). V was trimmed by 5 bases and J by 4 bases, leaving 15 bases between them. The CDR3 runs to 15 residues. The germline V gene encodes CDR1 SGHRS and CDR2 YFSETQ. The CDR3 bases are TGCGCCAGCAGAGCGGGCGGGCAGTCCACCGGGGAGCTGTTTTTT. The encoded protein is CASRAGGQSTGELFF. Looking up the rest from reference TRBV5-1 and TRBJ2-2 gives the full variable domain: KAGVTQTPRYLIKTRGQQVTLSCSPISGHRSVSWYQQTPGQGLQFLFEYFSETQRNKGNFPGRFSGRQFSNSRSEMNVSTLELGDSALYLCASRAGGQSTGELFFGEGSRLTVL.

CDR3 DNA sequence: TGTGCCAGCAGCTTAGGTCCCCCGGTTGAGCAGTACTTC. Translating gives CASSLGPPVEQYF. V and J are TRBV11-1 and TRBJ2-7; D uncertain. Trimming removed 1 base at V and 7 bases at J, with 11 bases between. Germline values: CDR1 SGHAT, CDR2 FQDESV (reference sequence). The CDR3 contains 13 residues.

V and J are TRBV5-4 and TRBJ2-2; D remains unclear. V was shortened by 0 bases and J by 3 bases, with 6 bases between the two germline ends. CDR1 and CDR2 (germline): SGHNT, YYREEE (reference sequence). This CDR3 has 14 amino acids. The CDR3 DNA reads TGTGCCAGCAGCTTGGGGGCTTACACCGGGGAGCTGTTTTTT. Residues: CASSLGAYTGELFF.

The J gene is TRBJ2-3, the V gene TRBV30; TRBD2 matches at 9 bases. Per germline, CDR1 GTSNPN and CDR2 SVGIG (reference sequence). J lost 2 bases, V lost 1 base, and 7 bases had no gene match. The CDR3 consists of 16 residues. This CDR3 reads CAWSETGGGVTDTQYF. DNA of the CDR3: TGTGCCTGGAGTGAAACCGGCGGGGGGGTCACAGATACGCAGTATTTT.

V and J are TRBV19 and TRBJ2-1; 10 nucleotides match TRBD2. CDR3 length: 14 residues. J gave up 6 bases and V 5 bases, and 4 bases lay outside the gene matches. Germline V CDR1 and CDR2: LNHDA, SQIVND (reference sequence). CDR3: CASSDSGGVNEQFF. CDR3 DNA sequence: TGTGCCAGTAGTGACAGCGGGGGGGTCAATGAGCAGTTCTTC.

Comment on this clone: Its ends do not fully match the called genes, so a read error is possible. The chain is built from TRBV3-1 (or the pseudogene TRBV3-2) and TRBJ2-7; 8 nucleotides line up with TRBD2. The germline V gene encodes CDR1 LGHDT and CDR2 YNNKEL (reference sequence). This CDR3 is 14 amino acids long. The CDR3 loop reads CASSQTSVSHEQYF. The CDR3 DNA reads as TGTGCCAGCAGCCAGACTAGCGTCTCCCACGAGCAGTACTTC.

This chain connects TRBV7-9 to TRBJ1-3, with 9 bases lining up with TRBD1. Germline values: CDR1 SEHNR, CDR2 FQNEAQ (reference sequence). The CDR3 runs 18 residues. Losses at the gene ends were 4 bases for V and 3 bases for J; bases not matched to a gene: 13. Written as DNA, the CDR3 is TGTGCCAGCAGCTCGTCCCGGGACAGGGCCGGAGATGGAAACACCATATATTTT. This encodes CASSSSRDRAGDGNTIYF.

The chain combines TRBV19 with TRBJ2-7; 7 positions agree with TRBD2. V trimming: 3 bases; J trimming: 3 bases; junction bases outside the gene matches: 5. Germline V gene sequence: CDR1 LNHDA, CDR2 SQIVND (reference sequence). This CDR3 region has 14 residues. The CDR3 DNA sequence: TGTGCCAGTAGTATTCCCGGGGGGAGCTACGAGCAGTACTTC. Translating it yields CASSIPGGSYEQYF.

This chain uses TRBV30 with TRBJ2-7; TRBD2 agrees at 7 bases. CDR1 and CDR2 from the germline V gene are GTSNPN and SVGIG (reference sequence). The CDR3 extends over 16 amino acids. J lost 0 bases, V lost 0 bases, and 8 bases had no gene match. The CDR3 region is CAWSVKLGGSSYEQYF. The CDR3, as DNA: TGTGCCTGGAGTGTAAAGTTGGGCGGGAGCTCCTACGAGCAGTACTTC.

J is TRBJ1-2 and V is TRBV6-5; unclear D gene. In germline, CDR1 is MNHEY, CDR2 SVGAGI. CDR3 length: 13 amino acids. Trimming left V 6 bases short and J 8 bases short, with 16 bases between. The CDR3 bases are TGTGCCAGCAGCTCGGACCCTACTAGCGGCTACACCTTC. It translates to CASSSDPTSGYTF.

CDR3 sequence (DNA): TGTGCCAGCAGTGAAGGAGTGTTCAACACTGAAGCTTTCTTT. Its translation: CASSEGVFNTEAFF. V is TRBV6-1 and J is TRBJ1-1; no clear D gene. This CDR3 has 14 amino acids. Germline lookup yields CDR1 MNHNS and CDR2 SASEGT. Deletions cut 1 base from V and 2 bases from J, with 8 bases between.

V gene TRBV14 combines with J gene TRBJ1-5; perhaps TRBD1 as D (6 bases). CDR1 is SGHDN, CDR2 FVKESK, per germline. The CDR3 totals 17 residues. V dropped 4 bases and J dropped 1 base, with 17 bases sitting between them. CDR3 protein: CASSRGTTGPSNQPQHF. Here the CDR3 DNA reads TGTGCCAGCAGCCGCGGAACGACAGGCCCAAGCAATCAGCCCCAGCATTTT. Combining the CDR3 with reference TRBV14 and TRBJ1-5 gives the whole variable domain EAGVTQFPSHSVIEKGQTVTLRCDPISGHDNLYWYRRVMGKEIKFLLHFVKESKQDESGMPNNRFLAERTGGTYSTLKVQPAELEDSGVYFCASSRGTTGPSNQPQHFGDGTRLSIL.

The gene calls are TRBV7-8 and TRBJ2-5; TRBD2 aligns across 10 bases. V was pared by 5 bases and J by 5 bases, with 2 bases of the junction left unmatched. CDR1 and CDR2 (germline): SGHVS, FQNEAQ. The CDR3 covers 13 residues. CDR3 in amino acids: CASSLGLAETQYF. The CDR3 DNA sequence: TGTGCCAGCAGCCTGGGACTAGCGGAGACCCAGTACTTC.